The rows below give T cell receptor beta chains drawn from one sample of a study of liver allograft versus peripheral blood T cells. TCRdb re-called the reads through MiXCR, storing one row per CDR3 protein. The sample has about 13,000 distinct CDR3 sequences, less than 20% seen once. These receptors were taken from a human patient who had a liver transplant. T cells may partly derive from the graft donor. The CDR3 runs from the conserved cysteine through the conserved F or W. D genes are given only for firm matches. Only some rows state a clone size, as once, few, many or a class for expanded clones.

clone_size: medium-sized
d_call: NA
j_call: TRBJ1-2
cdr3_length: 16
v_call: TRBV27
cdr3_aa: CASSVDRTRLNYGYTF
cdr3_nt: TGTGCCAGCTCCGTGGACAGAACTAGACTTAACTATGGCTACACCTTC

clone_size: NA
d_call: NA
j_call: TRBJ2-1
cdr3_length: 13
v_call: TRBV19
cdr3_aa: CASSIGVRGLQFF
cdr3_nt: TGTGCCAGTAGTATAGGAGTTCGGGGTCTGCAGTTCTTC

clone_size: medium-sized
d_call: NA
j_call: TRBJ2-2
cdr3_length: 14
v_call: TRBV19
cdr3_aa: CASSITQGNGELFF
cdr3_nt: TGTGCCAGTAGTATAACACAGGGTAACGGGGAGCTGTTTTTT

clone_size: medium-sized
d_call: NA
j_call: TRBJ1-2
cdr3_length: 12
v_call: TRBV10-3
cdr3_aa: CAISADKAGYTF
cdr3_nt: TGTGCCATCAGTGCAGACAAAGCTGGCTACACCTTC

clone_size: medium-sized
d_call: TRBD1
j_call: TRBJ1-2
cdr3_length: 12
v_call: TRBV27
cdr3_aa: CASSETGEGYTF
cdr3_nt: TGTGCCAGCAGTGAAACAGGGGAAGGCTACACCTTC

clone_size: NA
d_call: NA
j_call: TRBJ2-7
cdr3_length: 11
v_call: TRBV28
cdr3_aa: CASRTGNEQYF
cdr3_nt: TGTGCCAGCAGAACAGGGAACGAGCAGTACTTC

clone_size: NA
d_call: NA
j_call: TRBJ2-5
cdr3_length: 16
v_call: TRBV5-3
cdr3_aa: CARSFRIDSIGGTQYF
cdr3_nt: TGTGCCAGAAGCTTTCGTATCGACAGCATCGGAGGGACCCAGTACTTC

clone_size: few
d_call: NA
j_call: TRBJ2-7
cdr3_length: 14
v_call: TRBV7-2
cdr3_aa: CASSLAPGSYEQYF
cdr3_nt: TGTGCCAGCAGCTTAGCCCCTGGGTCCTACGAGCAGTACTTC

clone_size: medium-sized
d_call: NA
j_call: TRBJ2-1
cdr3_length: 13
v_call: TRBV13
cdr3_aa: CASSLDYGNEQFF
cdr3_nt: TGTGCCAGCAGCTTAGACTATGGAAATGAGCAGTTCTTC

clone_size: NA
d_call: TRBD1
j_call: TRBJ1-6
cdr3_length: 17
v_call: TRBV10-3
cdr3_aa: CAISEMGQGSYNSPLHF
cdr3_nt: TGTGCCATCAGTGAGATGGGACAGGGGTCGTATAATTCACCCCTCCACTTT

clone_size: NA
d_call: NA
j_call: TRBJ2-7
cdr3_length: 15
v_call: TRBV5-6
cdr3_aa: CASSLGQPTPYEQYF
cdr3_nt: TGTGCCAGCAGCTTGGGGCAGCCAACCCCCTACGAGCAGTACTTC

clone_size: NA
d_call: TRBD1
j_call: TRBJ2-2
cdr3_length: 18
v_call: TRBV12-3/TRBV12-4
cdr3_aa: CASSLGGAGGHYTGELFF
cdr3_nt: TGTGCCAGCAGTTTAGGTGGTGCAGGGGGCCACTACACCGGGGAGCTGTTTTTT

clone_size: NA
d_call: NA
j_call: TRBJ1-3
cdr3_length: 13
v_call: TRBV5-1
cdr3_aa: CASSSDTGNTIYF
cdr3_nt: TGCGCCAGCAGCTCCGATACTGGAAACACCATATATTTT

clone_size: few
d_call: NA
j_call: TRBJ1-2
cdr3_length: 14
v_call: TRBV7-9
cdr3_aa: CASSSLPQNYGYTF
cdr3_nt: TGTGCCAGCAGCTCCCTCCCCCAAAACTATGGCTACACCTTC

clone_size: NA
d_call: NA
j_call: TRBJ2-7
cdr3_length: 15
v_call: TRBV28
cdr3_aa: CATNERGSKSYEQYF
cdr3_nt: TGTGCCACCAATGAAAGGGGGTCGAAGAGCTACGAGCAGTACTTC

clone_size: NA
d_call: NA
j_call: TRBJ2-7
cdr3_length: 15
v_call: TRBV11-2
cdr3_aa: CASSPARAGHYEQYF
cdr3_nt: TGTGCCAGCAGCCCAGCGAGGGCGGGGCACTACGAGCAGTACTTC

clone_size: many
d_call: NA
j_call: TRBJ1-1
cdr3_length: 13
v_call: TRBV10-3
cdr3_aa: CAITGRSNTEAFF
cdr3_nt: TGTGCCATCACCGGACGGTCGAACACTGAAGCTTTCTTT

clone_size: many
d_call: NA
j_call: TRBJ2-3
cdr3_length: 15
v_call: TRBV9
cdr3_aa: CASSKQGTSADTQYF
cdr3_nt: TGTGCCAGCAGCAAACAGGGTACGAGCGCAGATACGCAGTATTTT

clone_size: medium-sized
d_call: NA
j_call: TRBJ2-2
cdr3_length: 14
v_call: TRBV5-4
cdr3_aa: CASSQPGRTGELFF
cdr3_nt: TGTGCCAGCAGCCAGCCAGGGCGAACCGGGGAGCTGTTTTTT

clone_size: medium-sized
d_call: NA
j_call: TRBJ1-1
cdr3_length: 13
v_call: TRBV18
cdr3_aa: CASSEGLNTEAFF
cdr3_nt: TGTGCCAGCTCAGAGGGGCTGAACACTGAAGCTTTCTTT

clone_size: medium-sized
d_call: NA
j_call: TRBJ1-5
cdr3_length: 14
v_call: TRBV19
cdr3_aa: CASSFRSRTQPQHF
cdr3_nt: TGTGCCAGTAGTTTCCGGAGTCGGACCCAGCCCCAGCATTTT